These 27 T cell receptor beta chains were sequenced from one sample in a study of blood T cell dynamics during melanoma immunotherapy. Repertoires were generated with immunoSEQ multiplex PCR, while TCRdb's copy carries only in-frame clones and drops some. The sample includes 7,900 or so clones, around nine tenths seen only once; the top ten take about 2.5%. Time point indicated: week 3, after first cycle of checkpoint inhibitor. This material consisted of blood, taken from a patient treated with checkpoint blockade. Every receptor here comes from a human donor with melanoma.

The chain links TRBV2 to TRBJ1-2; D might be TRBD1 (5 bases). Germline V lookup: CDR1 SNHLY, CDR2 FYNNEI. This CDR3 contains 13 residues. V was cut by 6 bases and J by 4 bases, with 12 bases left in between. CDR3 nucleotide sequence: TGTGCCAGCAGCCCCACAGGCCCCTATGGCTACACCTTC. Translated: CASSPTGPYGYTF.

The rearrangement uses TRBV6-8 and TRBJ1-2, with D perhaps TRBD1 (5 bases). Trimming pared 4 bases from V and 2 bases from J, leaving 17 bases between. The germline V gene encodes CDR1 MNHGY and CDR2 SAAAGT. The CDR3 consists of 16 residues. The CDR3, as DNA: TGTGCCAGCAGTTCAGACTCGGGACGTTGGAACTATGGCTACACCTTC. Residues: CASSSDSGRWNYGYTF.

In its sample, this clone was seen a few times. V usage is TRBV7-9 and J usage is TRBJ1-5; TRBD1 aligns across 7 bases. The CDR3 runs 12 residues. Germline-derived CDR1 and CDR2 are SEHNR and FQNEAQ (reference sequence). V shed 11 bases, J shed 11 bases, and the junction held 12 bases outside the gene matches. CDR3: CAVGGGGQSQHF. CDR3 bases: TGTGCCGTCGGAGGAGGGGGCCAGTCCCAGCATTTT.

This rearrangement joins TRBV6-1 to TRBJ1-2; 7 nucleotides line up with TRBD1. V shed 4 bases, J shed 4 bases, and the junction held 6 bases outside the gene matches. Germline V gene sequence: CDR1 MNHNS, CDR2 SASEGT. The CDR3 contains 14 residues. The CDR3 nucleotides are TGTGCCAGCAGTGGCCCGGGACAGCTCTATGGCTACACCTTC. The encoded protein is CASSGPGQLYGYTF.

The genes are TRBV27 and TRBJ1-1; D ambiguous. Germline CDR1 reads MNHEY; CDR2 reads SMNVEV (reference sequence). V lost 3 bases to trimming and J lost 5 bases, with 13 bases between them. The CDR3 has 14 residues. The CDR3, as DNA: TGTGCCAGCAGTTTCGACCCTTCGGGGACTGAAGCTTTCTTT. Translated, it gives CASSFDPSGTEAFF.

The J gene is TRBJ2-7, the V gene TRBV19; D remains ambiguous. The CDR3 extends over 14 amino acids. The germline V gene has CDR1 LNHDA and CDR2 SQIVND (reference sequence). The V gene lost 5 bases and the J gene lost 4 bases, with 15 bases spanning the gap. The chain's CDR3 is CASSPTWSVYEQYF. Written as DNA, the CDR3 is TGTGCCAGTAGTCCTACATGGTCTGTTTACGAGCAGTACTTC.

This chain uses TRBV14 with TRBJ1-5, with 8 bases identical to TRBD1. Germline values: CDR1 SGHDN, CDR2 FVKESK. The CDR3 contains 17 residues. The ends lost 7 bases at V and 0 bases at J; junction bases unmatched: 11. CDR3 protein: CASTDRGRITSNQPQHF. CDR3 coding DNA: TGTGCCAGCACAGACAGGGGTAGGATTACTAGCAATCAGCCCCAGCATTTT.

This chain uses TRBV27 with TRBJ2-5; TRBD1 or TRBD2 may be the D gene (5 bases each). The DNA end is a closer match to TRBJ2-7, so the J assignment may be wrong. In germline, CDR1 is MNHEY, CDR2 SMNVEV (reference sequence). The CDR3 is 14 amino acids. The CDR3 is CASSYQGAHYEQYF. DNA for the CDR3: TGTGCCAGCAGTTACCAGGGAGCCCACTACGAGCAGTACTTC.

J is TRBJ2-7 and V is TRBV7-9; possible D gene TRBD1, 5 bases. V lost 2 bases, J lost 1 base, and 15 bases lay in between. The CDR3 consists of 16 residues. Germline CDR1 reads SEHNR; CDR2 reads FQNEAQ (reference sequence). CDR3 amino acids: CASSLTPGSGSYEQYF. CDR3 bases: TGTGCCAGCAGCTTAACCCCAGGGTCCGGGTCCTACGAGCAGTACTTC.

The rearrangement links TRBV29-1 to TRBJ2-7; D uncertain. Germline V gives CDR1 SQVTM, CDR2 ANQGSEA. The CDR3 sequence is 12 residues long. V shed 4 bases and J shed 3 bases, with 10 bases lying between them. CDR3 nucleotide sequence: TGCAGCGTTGGCCGCAGCTACTACGAGCAGTACTTC. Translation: CSVGRSYYEQYF.

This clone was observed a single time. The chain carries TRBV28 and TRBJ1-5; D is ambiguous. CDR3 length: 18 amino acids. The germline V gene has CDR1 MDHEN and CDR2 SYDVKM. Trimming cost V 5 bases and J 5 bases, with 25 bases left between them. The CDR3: CASSPSIAMGSMDQPQHF. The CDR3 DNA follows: TGTGCCAGCAGTCCCTCTATCGCAATGGGGAGCATGGATCAGCCCCAGCATTTT. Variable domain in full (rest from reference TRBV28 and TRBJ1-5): DVKVTQSSRYLVKRTGEKVFLECVQDMDHENMFWYRQDPGLGLRLIYFSYDVKMKEKGDIPEGYSVSREKKERFSLILESASTNQTSMYLCASSPSIAMGSMDQPQHFGDGTRLSIL.

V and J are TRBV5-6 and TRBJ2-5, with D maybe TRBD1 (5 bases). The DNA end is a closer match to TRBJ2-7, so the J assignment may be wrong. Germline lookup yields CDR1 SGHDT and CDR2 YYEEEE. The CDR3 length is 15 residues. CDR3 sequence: CASSRDSASSYEQYF. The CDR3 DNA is TGTGCCAGCAGCCGAGACAGTGCGAGCTCCTACGAGCAGTACTTC.

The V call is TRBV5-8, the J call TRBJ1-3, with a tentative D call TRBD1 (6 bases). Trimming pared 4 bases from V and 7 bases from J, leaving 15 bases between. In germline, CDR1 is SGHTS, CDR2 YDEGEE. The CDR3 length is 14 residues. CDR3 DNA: TGTGCCAGCAGCACTGACAGGCTTTCTAACACCATATATTTT. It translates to CASSTDRLSNTIYF.

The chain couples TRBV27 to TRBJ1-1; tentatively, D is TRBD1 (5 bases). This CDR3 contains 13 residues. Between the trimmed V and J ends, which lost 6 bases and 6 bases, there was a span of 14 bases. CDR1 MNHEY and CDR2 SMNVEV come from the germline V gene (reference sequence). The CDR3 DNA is TGTGCCAGCAGAGATCCGGGGCGGGCTGAAGCTTTCTTT. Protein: CASRDPGRAEAFF.

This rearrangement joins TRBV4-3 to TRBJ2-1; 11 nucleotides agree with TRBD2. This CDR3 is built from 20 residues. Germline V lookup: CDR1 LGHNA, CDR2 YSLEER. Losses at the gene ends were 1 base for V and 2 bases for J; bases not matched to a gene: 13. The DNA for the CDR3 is TGCGCCAGCAGCCAAGCCCTAGCGGGGGGAGCTCCAGGTCCCTACAATGAGCAGTTCTTC. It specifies CASSQALAGGAPGPYNEQFF.

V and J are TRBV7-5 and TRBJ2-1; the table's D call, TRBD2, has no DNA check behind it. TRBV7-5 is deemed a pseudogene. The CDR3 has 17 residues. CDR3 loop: CVRSLARGGFFFTEQFF. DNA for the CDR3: TGTGTCAGAAGCTTAGCGCGGGGCGGGTTTTTTTTTACGGAGCAGTTCTTC.

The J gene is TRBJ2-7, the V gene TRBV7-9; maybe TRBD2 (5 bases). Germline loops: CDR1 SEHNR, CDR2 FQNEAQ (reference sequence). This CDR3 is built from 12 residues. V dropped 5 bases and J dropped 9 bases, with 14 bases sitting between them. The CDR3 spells CASSPPGSGQYF. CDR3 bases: TGTGCCAGCAGCCCCCCGGGCAGCGGGCAGTACTTC.

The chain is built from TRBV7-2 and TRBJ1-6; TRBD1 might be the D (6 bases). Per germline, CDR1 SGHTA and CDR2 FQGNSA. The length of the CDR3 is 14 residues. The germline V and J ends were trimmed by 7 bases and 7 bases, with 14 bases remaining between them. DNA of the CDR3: TGTGCCAGCACCTCTAGGGGGGGCAATTCACCCCTCCACTTT. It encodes CASTSRGGNSPLHF.

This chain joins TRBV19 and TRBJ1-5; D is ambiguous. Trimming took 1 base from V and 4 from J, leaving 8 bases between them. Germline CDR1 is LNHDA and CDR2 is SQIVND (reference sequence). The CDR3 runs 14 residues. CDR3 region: CASSIGPVNQPQHF. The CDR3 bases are TGTGCCAGTAGTATAGGGCCGGTAAATCAGCCCCAGCATTTT.

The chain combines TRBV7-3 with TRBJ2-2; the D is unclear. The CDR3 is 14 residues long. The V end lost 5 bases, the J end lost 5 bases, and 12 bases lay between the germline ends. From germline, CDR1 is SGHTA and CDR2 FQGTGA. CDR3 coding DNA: TGTGCCAGCAGCCTTGGGTCCAATACCGGGGAGCTGTTTTTT. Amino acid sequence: CASSLGSNTGELFF.

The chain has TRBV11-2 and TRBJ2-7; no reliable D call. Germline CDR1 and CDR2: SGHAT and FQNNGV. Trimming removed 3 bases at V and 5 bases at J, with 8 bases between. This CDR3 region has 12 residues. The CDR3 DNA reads TGTGCCAGCAGCTTTTCCCCCCACGAGCAGTACTTC. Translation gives CASSFSPHEQYF. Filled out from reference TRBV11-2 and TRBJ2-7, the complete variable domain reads EAGVAQSPRYKIIEKRQSVAFWCNPISGHATLYWYQQILGQGPKLLIQFQNNGVVDDSQLPKDRFSAERLKGVDSTLKIQPAKLEDSAVYLCASSFSPHEQYFGPGTRLTVT.

The CDR3 coding sequence is TGTGCCAGCAGCGTAGCATTAGGCTATGGCTACACCTTC. Amino acid sequence: CASSVALGYGYTF. The genes are TRBV9 and TRBJ1-2; D is ambiguous. V was trimmed by 0 bases and J by 4 bases, leaving 7 bases between them. CDR1 is SGDLS and CDR2 is YYNGEE in the germline V gene. The CDR3 has 13 residues.

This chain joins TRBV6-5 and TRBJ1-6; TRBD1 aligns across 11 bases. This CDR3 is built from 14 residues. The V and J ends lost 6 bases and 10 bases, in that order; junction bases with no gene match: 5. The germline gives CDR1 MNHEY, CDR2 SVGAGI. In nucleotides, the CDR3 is TGTGCCAGCAGACAGGACAGGGGGCTATCACCCCTCCACTTT. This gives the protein CASRQDRGLSPLHF.

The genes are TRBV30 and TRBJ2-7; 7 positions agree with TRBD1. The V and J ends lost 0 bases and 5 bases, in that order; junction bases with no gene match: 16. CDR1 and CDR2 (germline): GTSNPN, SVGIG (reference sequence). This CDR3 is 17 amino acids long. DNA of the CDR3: TGTGCCTGGAGTGTACGGACGACGGGACAGCCTCGAGACGAGCAGTACTTC. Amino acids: CAWSVRTTGQPRDEQYF.

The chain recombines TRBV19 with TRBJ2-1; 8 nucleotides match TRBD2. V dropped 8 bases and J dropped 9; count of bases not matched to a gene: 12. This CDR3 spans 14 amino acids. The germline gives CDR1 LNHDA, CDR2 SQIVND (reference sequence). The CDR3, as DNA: TGTGCCAGTGGCTCGGGACTAGTTTTAAGTGAGCAGTTCTTC. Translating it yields CASGSGLVLSEQFF.

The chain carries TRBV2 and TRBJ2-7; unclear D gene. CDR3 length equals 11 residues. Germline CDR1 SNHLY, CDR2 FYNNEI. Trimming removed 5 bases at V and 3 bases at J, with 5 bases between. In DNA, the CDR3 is TGTGCCAGCAGTCCAGGCTACGAGCAGTACTTC. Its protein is CASSPGYEQYF. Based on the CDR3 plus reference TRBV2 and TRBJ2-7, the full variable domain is EPEVTQTPSHQVTQMGQEVILRCVPISNHLYFYWYRQILGQKVEFLVSFYNNEISEKSEIFDDQFSVERPDGSNFTLKIRSTKLEDSAMYFCASSPGYEQYFGPGTRLTVT.

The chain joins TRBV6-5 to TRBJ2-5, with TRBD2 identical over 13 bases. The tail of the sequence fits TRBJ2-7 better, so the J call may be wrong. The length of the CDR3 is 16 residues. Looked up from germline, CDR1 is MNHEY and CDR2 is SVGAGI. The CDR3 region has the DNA TGTGCCAGCAGTTACTCGAGACTAGCGGGAGGCGGCGAGCAGTACTTC. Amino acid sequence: CASSYSRLAGGGEQYF.